Reported below is one TCR beta chain. Its antigen is unidentified. TCR beta CDR3 sequences were amplified from RNA transcripts. The TCR CDR3 was amplified in a first-round RT-PCR using the HTBI primer set. Each CDR3 protein gets one entry after TCRdb re-called the multiplex PCR reads with MiXCR. Of about 350,000 distinct CDR3 sequences in the sample, 14% were seen once. These data are taken from a study of T cells in Graves' hyperthyroidism and ophthalmopathy. Overall study findings and caveats: Blood also showed most of the thyroid clonotypes that were expanded above 0.001.

Sequences were obtained from blood. The TCR originated in a woman aged 30 to 39 with Graves' hyperthyroidism.

This CDR3 reads CASSEINEQFF. The CDR3 coding sequence is TGTGCCAGCAGTGAGATAAATGAGCAGTTCTTC. This sequence joins TRBV25-1 and TRBJ2-1, with D unclear. Germline V CDR1 and CDR2: MGHDK, SYGVNS. The V end lost 3 bases, the J end lost 7 bases, and 4 bases lay between the germline ends. The CDR3 is made up of 11 amino acids. The full variable domain, completed using reference TRBV25-1 and TRBJ2-1, is EADIYQTPRYLVIGTGKKITLECSQTMGHDKMYWYQQDPGMELHLIHYSYGVNSTEKGDLSSESTVSRIRTEHFPLTLESARPSHTSQYLCASSEINEQFFGPGTRLTVL.